This is a list of T cell receptor beta chains from one sample in a study of T cell responses to AZD1222 COVID-19 vaccine. Profiled with immunoSEQ multiplex PCR; TCRdb holds only in-frame clones, not every one. The sample has tens of thousands of clones, roughly 90% seen once. The sequences come from peripheral blood, collected on day 0 of AZD1222 vaccination. These receptors all come from an adult in good health. The CDR3 runs from the conserved cysteine through the conserved F or W. A D gene is named only where the DNA matches it firmly. The size entry is marked missing in some rows and otherwise reads once, few, many or a size class.

>.|once|TRBJ1-1|TRBV5-1
CASSLARENTEAFF
TGCGCCAGCAGCTTGGCAAGGGAGAACACTGAAGCTTTCTTT
>.|.|TRBJ2-3|TRBV7-2
CASSLIGVDTQYF
TGTGCCAGCAGCTTAATCGGGGTAGATACGCAGTATTTT
>TRBD1|.|TRBJ2-5|TRBV6-2/TRBV6-3
CASSYTYRDSFQETQYF
TGTGCCAGCAGTTACACGTACCGGGACAGCTTTCAAGAGACCCAGTACTTC
>.|.|TRBJ1-4|TRBV7-2
CASSFQTGNEKLFF
TGTGCCAGCAGCTTCCAAACAGGGAATGAAAAACTGTTTTTT
>.|.|TRBJ1-1|TRBV6-2/TRBV6-3
CASSYNWGDAEAFF
TGTGCCAGCAGTTACAATTGGGGGGACGCTGAAGCTTTCTTT
>.|.|TRBJ1-3|TRBV6-5
CASSKTSGNTIYF
TGTGCCAGCAGTAAGACCTCTGGAAACACCATATATTTT
>TRBD1|once|TRBJ1-1|TRBV5-5
CASSARADRVVTEAFF
TGTGCCAGCAGCGCGAGGGCCGACAGGGTGGTGACTGAAGCTTTCTTT
>.|.|TRBJ2-1|TRBV6-4
CASSDPDYNEQFF
TGTGCCAGCAGTGACCCCGACTACAATGAGCAGTTCTTC
>.|.|TRBJ2-2|TRBV9
CASSVGGPRELFF
TGTGCCAGCAGCGTAGGGGGGCCCCGGGAGCTGTTTTTT
>TRBD2|once|TRBJ2-7|TRBV6-2/TRBV6-3
CASSYSSRGGHEQYF
TGTGCCAGCAGTTACTCTTCGCGGGGGGGACACGAGCAGTACTTC
>TRBD2|.|TRBJ2-2|TRBV6-5
CASTSGGSTGELFF
TGTGCCAGCACTAGCGGGGGATCCACCGGGGAGCTGTTTTTT
>.|few|TRBJ1-2|TRBV11-2
CASSSTGVYGYTF
TGTGCCAGCAGCTCCACAGGAGTCTATGGCTACACCTTC
>TRBD1|.|TRBJ1-3|TRBV7-2
CASSIPLTGWGNTIYF
TGTGCCAGCAGCATTCCCCTGACAGGGTGGGGAAACACCATATATTTT
>.|.|TRBJ2-7|TRBV11-2
CASSFVTESYEQYF
TGTGCCAGCAGCTTCGTGACAGAATCCTACGAGCAGTACTTC
>TRBD1|.|TRBJ2-2|TRBV2
CASSGGDRGRSAGELFF
TGTGCCAGCAGTGGAGGGGACAGGGGGCGGTCGGCCGGGGAGCTGTTTTTT
>TRBD1|.|TRBJ1-4|TRBV5-4
CASSAHGQGGEKLFF
TGTGCCAGCAGCGCTCACGGACAGGGGGGGGAAAAACTGTTTTTT
>.|.|TRBJ1-1|TRBV12-3/TRBV12-4
CASSTQENTEAFF
TGTGCCAGCAGCACTCAGGAGAACACTGAAGCTTTCTTT
>TRBD1|.|TRBJ1-3|TRBV28
CASREPRGPLGNTIYF
TGTGCCAGCAGAGAACCCAGGGGGCCCCTGGGAAATACCATATATTTT
>TRBD1|.|TRBJ2-2|TRBV5-1
CAARTQGAGGELFF
TGCGCCGCTCGGACCCAGGGGGCAGGCGGGGAGCTGTTTTTT
>.|.|TRBJ2-6|TRBV24-1
CATSDLGESGANVLTF
TGTGCCACCAGTGATTTAGGGGAATCTGGGGCCAACGTCCTGACTTTC
>TRBD2|.|TRBJ2-1|TRBV10-3
CAISERTSGGPDEQFF
TGTGCCATCAGTGAGAGGACTAGCGGGGGGCCCGATGAGCAGTTCTTC
>TRBD1|once|TRBJ1-3|TRBV30
CGTDRDRGRDTIYF
TGTGGAACCGACAGGGACAGGGGGCGAGACACCATATATTTT
>.|.|TRBJ2-7|TRBV4-1
CASSPARLVLSSYEQYF
TGCGCCAGCAGCCCCGCCAGACTAGTGTTATCCTCCTACGAGCAGTACTTC
>.|.|TRBJ2-6|TRBV6-2/TRBV6-3
CASSYGQRLSSGANVLTF
TGTGCCAGCAGTTACGGGCAGCGCCTAAGCTCTGGGGCCAACGTCCTGACTTTC
>TRBD1|.|TRBJ1-2|TRBV15
CATSREWSGTGVYGYTF
TGTGCCACCAGCAGAGAATGGTCCGGGACAGGTGTTTATGGCTACACCTTC
>.|.|TRBJ2-7|TRBV2
CASSESLQPTREYF
TGTGCCAGCAGTGAATCTTTACAACCGACGAGGGAGTACTTC
>.|.|TRBJ1-5|TRBV5-6
CASSLRTNQPQHF
TGTGCCAGCAGCTTGAGGACCAATCAGCCCCAGCATTTT
>.|.|TRBJ1-1|TRBV27
CASSLDTGAINTEAFF
TGTGCCAGCAGTTTAGATACGGGGGCGATAAACACTGAAGCTTTCTTT
>.|.|TRBJ1-2|TRBV12-3/TRBV12-4
CASSSGQGSGYTF
TGTGCCAGCAGTTCGGGGCAGGGCTCCGGCTACACCTTC
>.|few|TRBJ1-2|TRBV14
CASSPIGRGKDYGYTF
TGTGCCAGCAGCCCCATAGGGAGGGGGAAGGACTATGGCTACACCTTC
>.|.|TRBJ2-3|TRBV7-3
CASSLRHGGGVPPTDTQYF
TGTGCCAGCAGCCTCCGCCATGGGGGCGGGGTGCCTCCCACAGATACGCAGTATTTT
>.|.|TRBJ1-4|TRBV7-9
CASSLQESTYNEKLFF
TGTGCCAGCAGCCTACAGGAATCGACCTATAATGAAAAACTGTTTTTT
>.|.|TRBJ1-3|TRBV30
CAWSAGMAGNTIYF
TGTGCCTGGAGTGCGGGGATGGCTGGAAACACCATATATTTT
>TRBD1|.|TRBJ1-4|TRBV6-5
CASSYSGTGNEKLFF
TGTGCCAGCAGTTACTCCGGGACAGGAAATGAAAAACTGTTTTTT
>TRBD1|.|TRBJ1-3|TRBV18
CASSPQTGSGNTIYF
TGTGCCAGCTCACCCCAGACAGGGTCTGGAAACACCATATATTTT
>.|once|TRBJ1-4|TRBV6-1
CASSEGLLANEKLFF
TGTGCCAGCAGTGAAGGTTTACTCGCTAATGAAAAACTGTTTTTT
>.|.|TRBJ2-3|TRBV28
CASSFRGPPPTDTQYF
TGTGCCAGCAGTTTCAGGGGTCCGCCTCCCACAGATACGCAGTATTTT
>.|.|TRBJ2-3|TRBV7-2
CASSPNRPASDTQYF
TGTGCCAGCAGCCCGAACCGGCCCGCCTCTGATACGCAGTATTTT
>TRBD1|few|TRBJ1-2|TRBV6-6
CASSSTGGDGYTF
TGTGCCAGCAGTTCCACAGGGGGAGATGGCTACACCTTC
>TRBD1|once|TRBJ1-1|TRBV5-1
CASSLWQGAHTEAFF
TGCGCCAGCAGCTTATGGCAGGGGGCACACACTGAAGCTTTCTTT
>.|once|TRBJ1-1|TRBV9
CASSAGRSTEAFF
TGTGCCAGCAGCGCCGGGAGGAGCACTGAAGCTTTCTTT
>.|few|TRBJ1-4|TRBV7-9
CASSLRGVATNEKLFF
TGTGCCAGCAGCTTAAGGGGTGTTGCAACTAATGAAAAACTGTTTTTT
>.|once|TRBJ1-4|TRBV3-1/TRBV3-2
CASSQDLGTGEKLFF
TGTGCCAGCAGCCAAGATTTAGGGACGGGTGAAAAACTGTTTTTT
>.|.|TRBJ2-1|TRBV19
CASSIGTNEQFF
TGTGCCAGTAGTATAGGGACTAATGAGCAGTTCTTC
>TRBD1|.|TRBJ1-2|TRBV18
CASSSTGTETYGYTF
TGTGCCAGCTCATCGACCGGGACAGAAACCTATGGCTACACCTTC
>TRBD2|.|TRBJ2-1|TRBV3-1/TRBV3-2
CASSLAGGPYNEQFF
TGTGCCAGCAGCCTAGCGGGGGGGCCCTACAATGAGCAGTTCTTC
>.|.|TRBJ1-6|TRBV5-6
CASSFRQTKGSPLHF
TGTGCCAGCAGCTTTCGACAGACCAAAGGGTCACCCCTCCACTTT
>TRBD2|.|TRBJ2-5|TRBV11-3
CASSLYETSGGQETQYF
TGTGCCAGCAGCTTATACGAGACTAGCGGGGGGCAAGAGACCCAGTACTTC
>TRBD2|.|TRBJ2-5|TRBV7-2
CASSFPRTSGEETQYF
TGTGCCAGCAGCTTCCCCAGGACTAGCGGGGAAGAGACCCAGTACTTC
>.|.|TRBJ1-5|TRBV3-1/TRBV3-2
CASSQDDWGGQPQHF
TGTGCCAGCAGCCAAGATGATTGGGGCGGTCAGCCCCAGCATTTT
>TRBD2|few|TRBJ2-7|TRBV2
CASSPTGTTLYEQYF
TGTGCCAGCAGCCCGACCGGGACTACATTATACGAGCAGTACTTC
>.|.|TRBJ1-3|TRBV7-7
CASSLELGGWNTIYF
TGTGCTAGCAGCTTAGAGTTGGGGGGCTGGAACACCATATATTTT
>.|.|TRBJ1-1|TRBV6-6
CASSYSGSGSNTEAFF
TGTGCCAGCAGTTACTCGGGGTCAGGTTCGAACACTGAAGCTTTCTTT
>TRBD1|.|TRBJ2-7|TRBV5-1
CASSHGTGGSYEQYF
TGCGCCAGCAGCCACGGGACAGGGGGCTCCTACGAGCAGTACTTC
>.|.|TRBJ1-1|TRBV7-8
CASSPPGQGRAFF
TGTGCCAGCAGCCCACCCGGACAAGGGAGGGCTTTCTTT